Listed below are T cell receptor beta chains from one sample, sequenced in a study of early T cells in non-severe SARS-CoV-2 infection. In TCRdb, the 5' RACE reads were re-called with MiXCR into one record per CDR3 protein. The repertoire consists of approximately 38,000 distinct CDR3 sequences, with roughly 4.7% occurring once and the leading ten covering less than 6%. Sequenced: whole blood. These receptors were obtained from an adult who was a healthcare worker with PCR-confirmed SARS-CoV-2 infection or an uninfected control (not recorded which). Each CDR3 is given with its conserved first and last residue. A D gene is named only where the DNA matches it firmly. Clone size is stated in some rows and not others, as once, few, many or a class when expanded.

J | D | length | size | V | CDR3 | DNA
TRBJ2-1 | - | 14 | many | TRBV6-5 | CASSLQPWESEQFF | TGTGCCAGCAGCCTCCAACCCTGGGAGAGTGAGCAGTTCTTC
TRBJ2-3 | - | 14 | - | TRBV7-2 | CASSTGGVGGTQYF | TGTGCCAGCAGCACAGGAGGGGTAGGGGGTACGCAGTATTTT
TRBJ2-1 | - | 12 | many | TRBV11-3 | CASSSDSDEQFF | TGTGCCAGCAGTTCGGACAGCGATGAGCAGTTCTTC
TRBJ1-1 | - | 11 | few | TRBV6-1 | CASREPGRAFF | TGTGCCAGCAGAGAACCAGGGAGGGCTTTCTTT
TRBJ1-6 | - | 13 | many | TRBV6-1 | CASSEVEGSPLHF | TGTGCCAGCAGTGAAGTAGAAGGGTCACCCCTCCACTTT
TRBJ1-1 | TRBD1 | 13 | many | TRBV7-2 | CASSGQGNTEAFF | TGTGCCAGCAGCGGACAGGGAAACACTGAAGCTTTCTTT
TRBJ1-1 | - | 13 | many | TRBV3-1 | CASSQVGNTEAFF | TGTGCCAGCAGCCAAGTGGGGAACACTGAAGCTTTCTTT
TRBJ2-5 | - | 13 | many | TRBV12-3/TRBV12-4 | CASSLTEQETQYF | TGTGCCAGCAGCTTGACAGAACAAGAGACCCAGTACTTC
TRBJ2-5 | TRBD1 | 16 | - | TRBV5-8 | CASSLNNRGRQETQYF | TGTGCCAGCAGCTTGAATAACAGGGGGCGGCAAGAGACCCAGTATTTC
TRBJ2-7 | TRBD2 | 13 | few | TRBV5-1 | CASGSGPTYEQYF | TGCGCCAGCGGTAGCGGGCCAACCTACGAGCAGTACTTC
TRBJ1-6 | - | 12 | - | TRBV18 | CASSGDNSPLHF | TGTGCCAGCTCAGGGGATAATTCACCCCTCCACTTT
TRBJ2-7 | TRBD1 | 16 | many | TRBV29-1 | CSVEGGQGRGSYEQYF | TGCAGCGTTGAAGGAGGACAGGGCCGAGGGTCCTACGAGCAGTACTTC
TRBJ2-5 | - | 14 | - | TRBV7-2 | CASSLFWGQETQYF | TGTGCCAGCAGCTTATTTTGGGGCCAAGAGACCCAGTACTTC
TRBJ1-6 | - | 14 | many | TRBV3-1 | CASSQVPENSPLHF | TGTGCCAGCAGCCAAGTACCGGAAAATTCACCCCTCCACTTT
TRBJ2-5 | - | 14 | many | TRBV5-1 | CASSYSTGEETQYF | TGCGCCAGCAGCTATTCAACAGGAGAAGAGACCCAGTACTTC
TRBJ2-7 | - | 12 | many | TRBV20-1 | CSAPLLGREQYF | TGCAGTGCTCCACTCCTTGGACGCGAGCAGTACTTC
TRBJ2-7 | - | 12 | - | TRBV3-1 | CASSQSNLEQYF | TGTGCCAGCAGCCAATCCAACCTCGAGCAGTACTTC
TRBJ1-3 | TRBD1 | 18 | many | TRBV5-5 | CASSLSGTGGKSGNTIYF | TGTGCCAGCAGCTTGTCCGGGACAGGGGGAAAATCTGGAAACACCATATATTTT
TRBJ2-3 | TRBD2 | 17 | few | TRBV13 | CASSLYSGTSGTDTQYF | TGTGCCAGCAGCTTATATTCCGGGACTAGCGGCACAGATACGCAGTATTTT